The 21 T cell receptor beta chains below were found in one sample sequenced in a study of shared clonotypes between healthy human individuals. The repertoire was sequenced with immunoSEQ multiplex PCR; TCRdb's copy has only in-frame clones and lacks some. Of more than 2 million clones in the sample, roughly 95% were seen once. Material: naive CD4+ T cells sorted from blood. Subset here: CD45RA+ positively selected. The source is a man younger than 30 in good health.

The sample holds one count of this clone. The V call is TRBV5-1, the J call TRBJ2-7; TRBD1 matches 10 bases. Germline assignment: CDR1 SGHRS and CDR2 YFSETQ. The V segment lost 3 bases and the J segment 4 bases; nucleotides outside the gene matches: 7. The CDR3 is 15 residues long. The CDR3: CASSSRDRGIYEQYF. The DNA of the CDR3 is TGCGCCAGCAGCTCCCGGGACAGGGGAATTTACGAGCAGTACTTC.

J is TRBJ2-1 and V is TRBV7-3; a weak D match, TRBD1 (6 bases). The CDR3 length is 14 residues. Germline values: CDR1 SGHTA, CDR2 FQGTGA. V dropped 3 bases and J dropped 5 bases, with 11 bases sitting between them. The CDR3 region has the DNA TGTGCCAGCAGCTTGGACAGTGTTCACAATGAGCAGTTCTTC. It yields the protein CASSLDSVHNEQFF.

The V gene is TRBV30, the J gene TRBJ1-1; D not resolved. V lost 1 base, J lost 4 bases, and 10 bases lay in between. This CDR3 region has 13 residues. CDR1 is GTSNPN, CDR2 SVGIG, per germline (reference sequence). The CDR3 reads CAWSALGVTEAFF. Here the CDR3 DNA reads TGTGCCTGGAGTGCCCTGGGAGTCACTGAAGCTTTCTTT.

CDR3: CASSRTASGQPQHF. For the CDR3, the DNA is TGTGCCAGCAGTCGGACAGCCAGTGGTCAGCCCCAGCATTTT. The gene calls are TRBV6-5 and TRBJ1-5; D may be TRBD1 (6 bases). V was cut by 5 bases and J by 6 bases, with 14 bases left in between. CDR1 is MNHEY, CDR2 SVGAGI, per germline. The CDR3 runs 14 residues.

Details on this clone: The sample contains more than one DNA sequence encoding this CDR3. V and J are TRBV5-1 and TRBJ1-4; D gene uncertain. Per the germline V gene, CDR1 is SGHRS and CDR2 is YFSETQ. This CDR3 contains 14 residues. Trimming took off 2 bases at V and 8 bases at J, with 13 bases between the two ends. The CDR3: CASSLGGLGEKLFF. DNA of the CDR3: TGCGCCAGCAGCTTAGGCGGATTGGGAGAAAAACTGTTTTTT. The complete variable domain, with remaining parts taken from reference TRBV5-1 and TRBJ1-4, reads KAGVTQTPRYLIKTRGQQVTLSCSPISGHRSVSWYQQTPGQGLQFLFEYFSETQRNKGNFPGRFSGRQFSNSRSEMNVSTLELGDSALYLCASSLGGLGEKLFFGSGTQLSVL.

In its sample, this clone was seen once. The chain uses TRBV30 and TRBJ1-1; maybe TRBD1 (5 bases). V shed 3 bases and J shed 2 bases, with 13 bases lying between them. Germline loops: CDR1 GTSNPN, CDR2 SVGIG (reference sequence). CDR3 length: 14 residues. CDR3 residues: CAWSPGLGNTEAFF. CDR3 coding DNA: TGTGCCTGGAGCCCAGGGTTGGGCAACACTGAAGCTTTCTTT.

The V call is TRBV5-6, the J call TRBJ1-2; D perhaps matches TRBD1 (6 bases). Trimming pared 0 bases from V and 1 base from J, leaving 13 bases between. Germline assignment: CDR1 SGHDT and CDR2 YYEEEE. The CDR3 spans 16 residues. The DNA for the CDR3 is TGTGCCAGCAGCTTGGGGCAGGGGATTGTTAACTATGGCTACACCTTC. It codes for CASSLGQGIVNYGYTF.

The J gene is TRBJ2-1, the V gene TRBV5-6; the match to TRBD2 covers 9 bases. V lost 4 bases to trimming and J lost 0 bases; unmatched junction nucleotides: 11. Germline CDR1 reads SGHDT; CDR2 reads YYEEEE. CDR3 length: 18 residues. The CDR3: CASSDQVLAGSSYNEQFF. CDR3 DNA sequence: TGTGCCAGCAGCGATCAGGTTCTAGCGGGGAGCTCCTACAATGAGCAGTTCTTC.

J is TRBJ2-7 and V is TRBV10-3; a weak D match, TRBD1 (6 bases). Between the trimmed V and J ends, which lost 6 bases and 0 bases, there was a span of 21 bases. CDR1 is ENHRY, CDR2 SYGVKD, per germline. The CDR3 has 17 amino acids. The CDR3 DNA reads TGTGCCATCAGCAACACCCCGGACAGCTTGGGCTCCTACGAGCAGTACTTC. This gives the protein CAISNTPDSLGSYEQYF.

The chain employs TRBV6-1 and TRBJ1-4; D is unresolved. CDR1 and CDR2 from the germline V gene are MNHNS and SASEGT. V was shortened by 4 bases and J by 4 bases, with 7 bases between the two germline ends. The length of the CDR3 is 13 residues. Here the CDR3 DNA reads TGTGCCAGCAGTGGCTGGGATAATGAAAAACTGTTTTTT. Translating it yields CASSGWDNEKLFF.

A single count supports this clone. The J gene is TRBJ1-5, the V gene TRBV19, with TRBD1 matching over 7 bases. Germline V gene lookup returns CDR1 LNHDA and CDR2 SQIVND (reference sequence). The CDR3 length is 16 residues. The J segment lost 3 bases and the V segment lost 6 bases, leaving 11 bases of the junction unmatched. The CDR3 protein is CASSTTGASPNQPQHF. CDR3 bases: TGTGCCAGTAGCACAACAGGGGCTAGCCCCAATCAGCCCCAGCATTTT.

This sequence joins TRBV18 and TRBJ2-5; 7 bases line up with TRBD1. Germline lookup yields CDR1 KGHSH and CDR2 LQKENI. Trimming removed 0 bases from V and 7 bases from J; junction bases left unmatched: 17. This CDR3 region has 18 residues. CDR3 protein: CASSPPNHRGWEERTQYF. CDR3 bases: TGTGCCAGCTCACCACCGAATCACAGGGGATGGGAAGAGAGGACCCAGTACTTC.

This chain connects TRBV5-1 to TRBJ2-7; D is tentatively TRBD1 or TRBD2 (6 bases each). V shed 2 bases and J shed 1 base, with 13 bases lying between them. The CDR3 contains 15 residues. CDR1 and CDR2 (germline): SGHRS, YFSETQ. As DNA, the CDR3 is TGCGCCAGCAGCTTTGGGGCGGGACAATCCTACGAGCAGTACTTC. Translated, it gives CASSFGAGQSYEQYF.

CDR3 in amino acids: CSVGQGESEQYF. The DNA for the CDR3 is TGCAGCGTTGGACAGGGGGAGTCCGAGCAGTACTTC. The J gene is TRBJ2-7, the V gene TRBV29-1, with 9 bases aligning to TRBD1. The CDR3 is 12 residues long. CDR1 is SQVTM and CDR2 is ANQGSEA in the germline V gene. J was trimmed by 6 bases and V by 4 bases; bases with no gene match: 4.

The chain employs TRBV5-6 and TRBJ2-7; tentative D call: TRBD1 (6 bases). The V end lost 2 bases, the J end lost 5 bases, and 14 bases lay between the germline ends. The CDR3 runs 14 residues. Germline-derived CDR1 and CDR2 are SGHDT and YYEEEE. CDR3 residues: CASSLGRGRNEQYF. The CDR3 nucleotides are TGTGCCAGCAGCTTAGGCAGGGGTAGAAACGAGCAGTACTTC.

The rearrangement uses TRBV18 and TRBJ2-7; perhaps TRBD2 as D (6 bases). Germline V gene sequence: CDR1 KGHSH, CDR2 LQKENI. The CDR3 runs 13 residues. Trimming shortened V by 6 bases and J by 7 bases, and 16 bases separated the two germline ends. Written as DNA, the CDR3 is TGTGCCAGCTCCCCCACTAGCACGGGAGAGCAGTACTTC. Protein product: CASSPTSTGEQYF.

The gene calls are TRBV2 and TRBJ1-1; D gene uncertain. The length of the CDR3 is 12 residues. The germline V gene has CDR1 SNHLY and CDR2 FYNNEI. V was shortened by 7 bases and J by 0 bases, with 6 bases between the two germline ends. CDR3 region: CASTVMNTEAFF. The CDR3 DNA is TGTGCCAGCACAGTCATGAACACTGAAGCTTTCTTT.

The V and J genes are TRBV29-1 and TRBJ1-5, with TRBD1 as a possible D gene (5 bases). The CDR3 totals 12 residues. The germline V gene encodes CDR1 SQVTM and CDR2 ANQGSEA. The V end was cut by 8 bases, the J end by 4 bases, with 12 bases between. The CDR3 region has the DNA TGCAGCATAGGGGCGGGGAATCAGCCCCAGCATTTT. This translates into CSIGAGNQPQHF.

J is TRBJ2-5 and V is TRBV2; 10 bases fit TRBD2. The germline V gene encodes CDR1 SNHLY and CDR2 FYNNEI. CDR3 length: 16 residues. Trimming took 6 bases from V and 0 from J; bases not matched to a gene: 7. Here the CDR3 reads CASRKRTSGDQETQYF. Written as DNA, the CDR3 is TGTGCCAGCAGAAAACGGACTAGCGGCGACCAAGAGACCCAGTACTTC.

The chain links TRBV7-9 to TRBJ2-5; no clear D gene. The ends were cut back, 0 bases at V and 7 bases at J, with 12 bases in the middle. Germline V gene lookup returns CDR1 SEHNR and CDR2 FQNEAQ (reference sequence). The CDR3 is 14 residues long. The CDR3 coding sequence is TGTGCCAGCAGCTTAGCAAGTGGCTCATCGACCCAGTACTTC. Protein product: CASSLASGSSTQYF.

Worth noting for this clone: Additional DNA sequences in this sample encode the identical CDR3. The V call is TRBV5-1, the J call TRBJ2-7, with 11 bases fitting TRBD1. Germline lookup yields CDR1 SGHRS and CDR2 YFSETQ. The CDR3 sequence is 15 residues long. J was trimmed by 3 bases and V by 4 bases; bases with no gene match: 6. The CDR3 region has the DNA TGCGCCAGCAGCCTCGGCGGGACAGGGGGCTACGAGCAGTACTTC. Translated: CASSLGGTGGYEQYF. The whole variable domain, filled in from reference TRBV5-1 and TRBJ2-7, reads KAGVTQTPRYLIKTRGQQVTLSCSPISGHRSVSWYQQTPGQGLQFLFEYFSETQRNKGNFPGRFSGRQFSNSRSEMNVSTLELGDSALYLCASSLGGTGGYEQYFGPGTRLTVT.